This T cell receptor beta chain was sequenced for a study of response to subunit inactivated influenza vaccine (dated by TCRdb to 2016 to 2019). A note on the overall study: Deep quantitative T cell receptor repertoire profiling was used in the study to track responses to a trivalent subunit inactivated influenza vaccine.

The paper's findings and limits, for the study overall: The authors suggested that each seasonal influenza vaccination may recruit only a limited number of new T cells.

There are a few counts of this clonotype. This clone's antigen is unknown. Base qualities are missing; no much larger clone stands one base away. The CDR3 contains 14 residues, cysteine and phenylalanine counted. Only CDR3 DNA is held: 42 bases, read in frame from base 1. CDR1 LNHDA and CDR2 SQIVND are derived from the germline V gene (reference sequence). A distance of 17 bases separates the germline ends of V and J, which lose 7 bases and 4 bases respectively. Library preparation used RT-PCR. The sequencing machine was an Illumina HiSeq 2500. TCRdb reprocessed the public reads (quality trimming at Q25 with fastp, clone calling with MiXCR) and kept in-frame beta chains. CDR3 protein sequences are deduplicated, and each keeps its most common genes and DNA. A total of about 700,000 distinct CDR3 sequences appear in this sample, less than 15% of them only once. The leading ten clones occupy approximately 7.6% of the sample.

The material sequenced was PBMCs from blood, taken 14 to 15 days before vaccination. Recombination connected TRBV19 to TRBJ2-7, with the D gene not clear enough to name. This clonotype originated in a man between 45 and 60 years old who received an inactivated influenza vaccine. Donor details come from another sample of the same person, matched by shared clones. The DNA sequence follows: TGTGCCAGTAAAGTATCCCACGGATCATACGAGCAGTACTTC. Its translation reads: CASKVSHGSYEQYF.